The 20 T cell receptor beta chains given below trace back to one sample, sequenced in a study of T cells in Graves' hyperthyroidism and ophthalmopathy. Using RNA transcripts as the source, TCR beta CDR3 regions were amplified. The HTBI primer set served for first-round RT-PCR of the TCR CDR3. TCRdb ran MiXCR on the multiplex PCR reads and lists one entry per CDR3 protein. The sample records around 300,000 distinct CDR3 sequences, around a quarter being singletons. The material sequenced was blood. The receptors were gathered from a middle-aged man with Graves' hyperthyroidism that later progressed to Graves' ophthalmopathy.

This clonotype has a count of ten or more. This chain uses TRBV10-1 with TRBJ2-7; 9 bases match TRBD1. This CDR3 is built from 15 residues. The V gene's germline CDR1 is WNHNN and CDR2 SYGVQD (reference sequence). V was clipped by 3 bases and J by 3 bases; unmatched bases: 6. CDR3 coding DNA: TGCGCCAGCAGTGACCCCGGGACAGGGAACTACGAGCAGTACTTC. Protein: CASSDPGTGNYEQYF.

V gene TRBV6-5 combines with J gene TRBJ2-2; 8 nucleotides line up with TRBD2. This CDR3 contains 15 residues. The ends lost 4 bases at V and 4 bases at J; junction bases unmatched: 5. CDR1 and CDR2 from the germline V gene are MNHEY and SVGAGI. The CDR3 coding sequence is TGTGCCAGCAGTTTAGCGGGAAGTGGCACCGGGGAGCTGTTTTTT. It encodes CASSLAGSGTGELFF.

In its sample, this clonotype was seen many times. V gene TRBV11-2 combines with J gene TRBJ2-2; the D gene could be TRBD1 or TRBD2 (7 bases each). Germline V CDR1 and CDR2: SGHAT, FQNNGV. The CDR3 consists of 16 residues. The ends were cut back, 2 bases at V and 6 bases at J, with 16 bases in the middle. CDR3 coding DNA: TGTGCCAGCAGCTTAATTCCGCAGGGGGGGGCCGGGGAGCTGTTTTTT. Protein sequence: CASSLIPQGGAGELFF.

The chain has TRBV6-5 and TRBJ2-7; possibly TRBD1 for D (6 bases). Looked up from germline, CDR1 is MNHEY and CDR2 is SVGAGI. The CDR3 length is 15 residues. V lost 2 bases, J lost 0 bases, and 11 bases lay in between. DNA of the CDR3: TGTGCCAGCAGTTACGACAGGTCCAGCTCCTACGAGCAGTACTTC. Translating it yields CASSYDRSSSYEQYF.

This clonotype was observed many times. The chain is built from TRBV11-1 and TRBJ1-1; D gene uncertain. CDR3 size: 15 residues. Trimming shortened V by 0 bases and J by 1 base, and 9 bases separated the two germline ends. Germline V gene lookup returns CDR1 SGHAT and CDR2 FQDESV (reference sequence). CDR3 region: CASSLALRRNTEAFF. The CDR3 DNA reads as TGTGCCAGCAGCTTAGCCCTCCGGCGGAACACTGAAGCTTTCTTT.

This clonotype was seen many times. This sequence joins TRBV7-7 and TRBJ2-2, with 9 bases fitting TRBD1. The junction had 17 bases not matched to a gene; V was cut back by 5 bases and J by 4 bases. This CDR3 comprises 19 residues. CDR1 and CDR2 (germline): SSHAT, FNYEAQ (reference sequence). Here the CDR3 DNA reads TGTGCCAGCAGCACGGGGACAGGGTACCGAGGGCCCCTCACCGGGGAGCTGTTTTTT. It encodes CASSTGTGYRGPLTGELFF. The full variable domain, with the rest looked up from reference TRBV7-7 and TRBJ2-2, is GAGVSQSPRYKVTKRGQDVTLRCDPISSHATLYWYQQALGQGPEFLTYFNYEAQPDKSGLPSDRFSAERPEGSISTLTIQRTEQRDSAMYRCASSTGTGYRGPLTGELFFGEGSRLTVL.

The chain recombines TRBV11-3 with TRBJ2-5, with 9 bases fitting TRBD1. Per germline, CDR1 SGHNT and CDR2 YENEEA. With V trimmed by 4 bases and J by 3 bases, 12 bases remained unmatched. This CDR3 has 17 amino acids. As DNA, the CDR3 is TGTGCCAGCAGCTCCTGGATCCGGGACAGGGTGAAAGAGACCCAGTACTTC. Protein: CASSSWIRDRVKETQYF.

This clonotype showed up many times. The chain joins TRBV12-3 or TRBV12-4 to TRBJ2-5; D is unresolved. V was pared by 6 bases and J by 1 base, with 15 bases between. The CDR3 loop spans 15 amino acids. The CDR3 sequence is CASSPLRRIQETQYF. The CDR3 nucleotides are TGTGCCAGCAGCCCCCTGAGACGGATCCAAGAGACCCAGTACTTC.

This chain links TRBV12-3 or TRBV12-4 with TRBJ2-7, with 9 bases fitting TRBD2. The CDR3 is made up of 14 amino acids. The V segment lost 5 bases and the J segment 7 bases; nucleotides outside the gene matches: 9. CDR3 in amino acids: CASSQGTSPREQYF. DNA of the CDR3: TGTGCCAGCAGTCAGGGGACTAGCCCGAGAGAGCAGTACTTC.

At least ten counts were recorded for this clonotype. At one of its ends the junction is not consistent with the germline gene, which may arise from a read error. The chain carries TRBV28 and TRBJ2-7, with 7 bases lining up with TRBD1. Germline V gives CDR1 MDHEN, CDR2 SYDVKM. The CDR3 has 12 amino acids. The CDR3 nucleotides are TGTGCCAGCAGACGATCAAGGACAGGTTTGATCTTC. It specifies CASRRSRTGLIF.

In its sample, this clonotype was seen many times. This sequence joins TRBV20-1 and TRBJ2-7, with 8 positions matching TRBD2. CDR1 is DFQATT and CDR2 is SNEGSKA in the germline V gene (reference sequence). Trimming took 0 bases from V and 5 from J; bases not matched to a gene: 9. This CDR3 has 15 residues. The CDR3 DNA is TGCAGTGCTAGAGATCTGGGCGGGAGGAGAGACGAGCAGTACTTC. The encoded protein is CSARDLGGRRDEQYF.

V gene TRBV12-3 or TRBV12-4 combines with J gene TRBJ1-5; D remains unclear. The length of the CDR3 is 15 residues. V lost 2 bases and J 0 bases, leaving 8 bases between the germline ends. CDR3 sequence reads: CASSLSGSSNQPQHF. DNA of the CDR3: TGTGCCAGCAGTTTAAGCGGGAGTAGCAATCAGCCCCAGCATTTT.

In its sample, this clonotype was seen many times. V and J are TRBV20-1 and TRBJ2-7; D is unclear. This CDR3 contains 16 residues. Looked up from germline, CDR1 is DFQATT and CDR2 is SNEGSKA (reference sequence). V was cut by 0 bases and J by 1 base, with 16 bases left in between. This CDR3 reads CSARDSRRRPSYEQYF. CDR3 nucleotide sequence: TGCAGTGCTAGAGATAGTCGGCGGCGCCCATCCTACGAGCAGTACTTC.

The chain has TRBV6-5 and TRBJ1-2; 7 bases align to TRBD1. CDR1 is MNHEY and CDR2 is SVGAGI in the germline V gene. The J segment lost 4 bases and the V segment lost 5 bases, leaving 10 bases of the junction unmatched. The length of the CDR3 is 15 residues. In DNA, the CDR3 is TGTGCCAGCAGTATACTGCCGGGACAGCTCTATGGCTACACCTTC. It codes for CASSILPGQLYGYTF.

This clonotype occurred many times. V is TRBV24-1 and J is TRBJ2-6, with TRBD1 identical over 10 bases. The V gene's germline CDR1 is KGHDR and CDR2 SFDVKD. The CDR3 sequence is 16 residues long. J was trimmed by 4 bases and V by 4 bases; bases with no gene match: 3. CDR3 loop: CATSDGTGAGANVLTF. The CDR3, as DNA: TGTGCCACCAGTGACGGGACAGGGGCCGGGGCCAACGTCCTGACTTTC.

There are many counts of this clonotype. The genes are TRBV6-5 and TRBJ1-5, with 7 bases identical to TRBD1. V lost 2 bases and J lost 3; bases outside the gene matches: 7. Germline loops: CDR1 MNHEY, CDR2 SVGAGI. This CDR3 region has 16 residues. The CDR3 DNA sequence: TGTGCCAGCAGTTACCCTAAGGGACAGCCCAATCAGCCCCAGCATTTT. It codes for CASSYPKGQPNQPQHF.

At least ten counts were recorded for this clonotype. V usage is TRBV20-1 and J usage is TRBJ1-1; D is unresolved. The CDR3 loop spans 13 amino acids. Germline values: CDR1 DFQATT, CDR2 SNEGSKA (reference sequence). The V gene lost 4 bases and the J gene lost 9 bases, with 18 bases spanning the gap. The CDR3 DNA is TGCAGTGCTAACGGGAGGCTTGAAGGACAAGCTTTCTTT. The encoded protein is CSANGRLEGQAFF.

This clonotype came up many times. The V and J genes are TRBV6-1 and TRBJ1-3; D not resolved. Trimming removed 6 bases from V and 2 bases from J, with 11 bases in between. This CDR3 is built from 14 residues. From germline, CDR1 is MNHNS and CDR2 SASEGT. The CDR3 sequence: CASRPTAAGNTIYF. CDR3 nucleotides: TGTGCCAGCAGACCAACAGCCGCTGGAAACACCATATATTTT.

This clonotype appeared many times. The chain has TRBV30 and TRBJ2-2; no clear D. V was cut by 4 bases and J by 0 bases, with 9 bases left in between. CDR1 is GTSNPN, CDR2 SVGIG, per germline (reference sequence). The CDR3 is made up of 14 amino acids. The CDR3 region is CAWTHLANTGELFF. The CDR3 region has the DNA TGTGCCTGGACTCATCTGGCGAACACCGGGGAGCTGTTTTTT.

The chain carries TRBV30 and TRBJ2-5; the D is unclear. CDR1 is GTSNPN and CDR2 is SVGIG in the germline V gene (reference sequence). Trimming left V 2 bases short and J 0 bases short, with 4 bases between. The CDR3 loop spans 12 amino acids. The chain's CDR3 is CAWSPHQETQYF. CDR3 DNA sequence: TGTGCCTGGAGTCCTCACCAAGAGACCCAGTACTTC.